These 14 T cell receptor beta chains came from one sample sequenced in a study of T cell changes during pregnancy in multiple sclerosis. Generated by immunoSEQ multiplex PCR, the TCRdb table keeps only in-frame clones and is missing some. Counted here are about 61,000 clones, about 93% occurring once; the ten biggest clones make up 2.6%. The sequencing used CD8+ T cells from peripheral blood mononuclear cells, collected in the third trimester of pregnancy. These receptors were taken from a female donor with multiple sclerosis, enrolled in a pregnancy study.

The chain has TRBV5-6 and TRBJ1-1, with 8 bases that match TRBD1. Germline trimming cut 1 base from V and 4 bases from J; bases unmatched to any gene: 0. Germline CDR1 reads SGHDT; CDR2 reads YYEEEE. This CDR3 is built from 13 residues. CDR3 nucleotides: TGTGCCAGCAGCTTGACAGGGGGCACTGAAGCTTTCTTT. Residues: CASSLTGGTEAFF.

The chain links TRBV9 to TRBJ2-7, with D maybe TRBD1 (5 bases). This CDR3 region has 15 residues. Germline loops: CDR1 SGDLS, CDR2 YYNGEE. V was pared by 1 base and J by 1 base, with 12 bases between. The CDR3 sequence is CASSVSWGESYEQYF. As DNA, the CDR3 is TGTGCCAGCAGCGTATCTTGGGGCGAGTCCTACGAGCAGTACTTC.

The chain recombines TRBV5-1 with TRBJ2-7; D possibly corresponds to TRBD1 (5 bases). CDR3 size: 12 residues. CDR1 and CDR2 from the germline V gene are SGHRS and YFSETQ. Trimming pared 0 bases from V and 6 bases from J, leaving 7 bases between. CDR3 sequence reads: CASSLVGVEQYF. Written as DNA, the CDR3 is TGCGCCAGCAGCTTGGTAGGGGTCGAGCAGTACTTC. The entire variable domain, with the rest obtained from reference TRBV5-1 and TRBJ2-7, is as follows: KAGVTQTPRYLIKTRGQQVTLSCSPISGHRSVSWYQQTPGQGLQFLFEYFSETQRNKGNFPGRFSGRQFSNSRSEMNVSTLELGDSALYLCASSLVGVEQYFGPGTRLTVT.

The chain uses TRBV6-5 and TRBJ2-7; D may be TRBD1 (5 bases). Trimming shortened V by 3 bases and J by 3 bases, and 12 bases separated the two germline ends. This CDR3 spans 14 amino acids. In germline, CDR1 is MNHEY, CDR2 SVGAGI. The CDR3 region is CASSYGDRDYEQYF. Here the CDR3 DNA reads TGTGCCAGCAGTTATGGAGACAGAGACTACGAGCAGTACTTC.

CDR3 loop: CASSLDRGLNYGYTF. In nucleotides, the CDR3 is TGCGCCAGCAGCTTGGACAGAGGGTTGAACTATGGCTACACCTTC. The chain couples TRBV5-1 to TRBJ1-2; D ambiguous. Germline V CDR1 and CDR2: SGHRS, YFSETQ. The CDR3 totals 15 residues. The ends were cut back, 0 bases at V and 2 bases at J, with 11 bases in the middle.

The chain employs TRBV27 and TRBJ2-7, with D maybe TRBD1 (6 bases). V lost 8 bases and J 0 bases, leaving 11 bases between the germline ends. CDR1 and CDR2 (germline): MNHEY, SMNVEV (reference sequence). The CDR3 extends over 13 amino acids. The CDR3 nucleotides are TGTGCCAGCTCTCGACAGGACTCCTACGAGCAGTACTTC. Amino acids: CASSRQDSYEQYF.

The chain combines TRBV4-3 with TRBJ2-1, with 11 bases fitting TRBD2. The germline V gene encodes CDR1 LGHNA and CDR2 YSLEER. With 0 bases clipped from V and 2 bases from J, the junction kept 12 bases outside the gene matches. The CDR3 totals 20 residues. The CDR3 nucleotides read TGCGCCAGCAGCCAAGATAGACTAGCGGGACCCGAGAGTGCCTACAATGAGCAGTTCTTC. Translating gives CASSQDRLAGPESAYNEQFF.

J is TRBJ2-7 and V is TRBV27; a weak D match, TRBD2 (5 bases). The CDR3 contains 13 residues. CDR1 is MNHEY and CDR2 is SMNVEV in the germline V gene (reference sequence). V gave up 4 bases and J gave up 2 bases, with 9 bases separating them. This chain's CDR3 is CASSWTHTYEQYF. The CDR3 DNA reads TGTGCCAGCAGTTGGACTCACACCTACGAGCAGTACTTC.

This clone was seen only once. The J gene is TRBJ2-1, the V gene TRBV5-4; TRBD2 agrees at 7 bases. CDR3 length: 14 amino acids. Losses at the gene ends were 4 bases for V and 4 bases for J; bases not matched to a gene: 5. Germline values: CDR1 SGHNT, CDR2 YYREEE (reference sequence). DNA of the CDR3: TGTGCCAGCAGCCCTCGGACTAGTTACAATGAGCAGTTCTTC. The encoded protein is CASSPRTSYNEQFF. Using reference TRBV5-4 and TRBJ2-1 for the parts outside the CDR3, the full variable domain is ETGVTQSPTHLIKTRGQQVTLRCSSQSGHNTVSWYQQALGQGPQFIFQYYREEENGRGNFPPRFSGLQFPNYSSELNVNALELDDSALYLCASSPRTSYNEQFFGPGTRLTVL.

Here the CDR3 reads CASSPGLAGERGETQYF. As DNA, the CDR3 is TGTGCCAGCAGCCCGGGACTAGCGGGAGAGAGAGGAGAGACCCAGTACTTC. The rearrangement uses TRBV2 and TRBJ2-5; 14 nucleotides agree with TRBD2. Per germline, CDR1 SNHLY and CDR2 FYNNEI. The CDR3 runs 17 residues. V lost 6 bases, J lost 4 bases, and 10 bases stayed unmatched.

This clone appeared once. The rearrangement links TRBV4-1 to TRBJ2-2; TRBD2 might be the D (6 bases). V was clipped by 0 bases and J by 7 bases, with 21 bases between them. Germline CDR1 is MGHRA and CDR2 is YSYEKL. This CDR3 has 18 amino acids. CDR3 DNA: TGCGCCAGCAGCCAAGATACTGGTACTAGCTTTGATGGCGGGGAGCTGTTTTTT. It translates to CASSQDTGTSFDGGELFF.

This sequence joins TRBV2 and TRBJ1-1; D gene uncertain. Germline V lookup: CDR1 SNHLY, CDR2 FYNNEI. The CDR3 loop spans 14 amino acids. V shed 1 base and J shed 4 bases, with 10 bases lying between them. As DNA, the CDR3 is TGTGCCAGCAGTGAAGGCTCTGGGAGCACTGAAGCTTTCTTT. Encoded protein: CASSEGSGSTEAFF.

CDR3 residues: CASSGTGTAYRNYGYTF. The CDR3 bases are TGTGCCAGCAGCGGGACCGGGACAGCTTACAGGAACTATGGCTACACCTTC. The chain recombines TRBV9 with TRBJ1-2; TRBD1 aligns across 7 bases. Per germline, CDR1 SGDLS and CDR2 YYNGEE. Germline trimming cut 3 bases from V and 2 bases from J; bases unmatched to any gene: 13. The CDR3 has 17 residues.

The rearrangement links TRBV25-1 to TRBJ1-3; possible D gene TRBD1, 6 bases. The CDR3 length is 14 residues. Trimming left V 5 bases short and J 4 bases short, with 12 bases between. CDR1 is MGHDK and CDR2 is SYGVNS in the germline V gene. In DNA form, the CDR3 reads TGTGCCAGCAGTCTACCGGGACAAGGAAACACCATATATTTT. Translated: CASSLPGQGNTIYF.